This T cell receptor beta chain was observed in a study of identical twins. Ten or more counts support this clonotype. Its antigen is unknown. The CDR3 sequence is 15 residues long. With 2 bases clipped from V and 5 bases from J, the junction kept 10 bases outside the gene matches. Germline loops: CDR1 DFQATT, CDR2 SNEGSKA (reference sequence). Healthy Caucasian individuals made up all the donors. The study, taken as a whole, reports: The presence of invariant MAIT and iNKT cells could partly confound analyses of zero-insertion sequences. Cord blood beta clonotypes present at high abundance carried fewer insertions; no such pattern appeared in memory repertoires.

TCRdb independently ran MiXCR on the 5' RACE reads; one entry per CDR3 protein. The sample contains around 960,000 distinct CDR3 sequences, roughly an eighth of which appear only once. These data were also filed under a second study, of yellow fever vaccine responses in identical twins. That paper adds: As reported, the vaccine T cell response of twins seemed partly convergent and partly personalized.

This clonotype was sampled from a young woman in good health. The sequenced sample consisted of PBMCs. The chain carries TRBV20-1 and TRBJ2-3; TRBD1 agrees at 7 bases. CDR3 coding DNA: TGCAGTGCTAGATCCCCAGGACAGGCGGGAGATACGCAGTATTTT. Protein sequence: CSARSPGQAGDTQYF.